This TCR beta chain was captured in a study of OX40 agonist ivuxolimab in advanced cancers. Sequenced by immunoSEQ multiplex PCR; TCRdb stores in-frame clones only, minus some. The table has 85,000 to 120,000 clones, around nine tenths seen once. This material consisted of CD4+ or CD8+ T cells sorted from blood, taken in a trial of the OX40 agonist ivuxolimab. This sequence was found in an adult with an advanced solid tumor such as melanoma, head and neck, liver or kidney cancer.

The CDR3 reads CAHRSSSYNEQFF. The CDR3, as DNA: TGTGCCCACCGATCGAGCTCCTACAATGAGCAGTTCTTC. V and J are TRBV6-5 and TRBJ2-1; D is undetermined. Trimming stripped 11 bases from V and 0 bases from J, with 11 bases between. The length of the CDR3 is 13 residues. CDR1 is MNHEY, CDR2 SVGAGI, per germline.